This entry features one T cell receptor (beta chain) sequence. Its matching antigen is unknown. Carried by the TCR beta cDNA libraries were unique molecular identifiers. Each batch of roughly 1 to 11 million T cells produced 450,000 to 500,000 cDNA molecules. TCRdb processed the PCR reads anew with MiXCR; each CDR3 protein has one entry. The sample has 750,000 to 900,000 distinct CDR3 sequences; 46% are singletons. These data belong to a study of post-analysis software for immune sequencing data. Study background: Multiple sclerosis in the patients followed relapsing-remitting, secondary progressive and progressive-relapsing courses. Overall study results and limits: F measure grouped same-batch samples tightly together.

The sequenced material came from blood. The source of this sequence is a girl aged 10 to 17 with multiple sclerosis.

The CDR3 loop reads CASATLAGKGYEQYF. DNA of the CDR3: TGTGCCAGCGCCACACTAGCGGGTAAAGGCTACGAGCAGTACTTC. The rearrangement uses TRBV6-6 and TRBJ2-7, with 9 bases aligning to TRBD2. J gave up 3 bases and V 8 bases, and 11 bases lay outside the gene matches. The CDR3 is made up of 15 amino acids. Germline V gives CDR1 MNHNY, CDR2 SVGAGI (reference sequence).